These T cell receptor beta chains were read from a single sample in a study of blood T cell repertoires in COVID-19. TCRdb's copy holds only in-frame clones and misses some; the assay was immunoSEQ multiplex PCR. Here the sample spans about 280,000 clones, roughly 90% being singletons. The sample consisted of peripheral blood. The receptors stem from a woman in her twenties or thirties with active or convalescent COVID-19. Each CDR3 is given with its conserved first and last residue. The D gene is left open where the match is weak. Only part of the rows carry a size: once, few, many, or a class if the clone is expanded.

D: .
J: TRBJ1-6
length: 12
V: TRBV10-2
size: .
DNA: TGCGCCACGGGACACGGCAATTCACCCCTCCACTTT
CDR3: CATGHGNSPLHF

D: TRBD1
J: TRBJ2-3
length: 14
V: TRBV19
size: .
DNA: TGTGCCAGTAGTATTAGGGGGCGCACAGATACGCAGTATTTT
CDR3: CASSIRGRTDTQYF

D: .
J: TRBJ1-1
length: 14
V: TRBV30
size: .
DNA: TGTGCCTGGAGAGGGCGAATAAGAGGGACTGAAGCTTTCTTT
CDR3: CAWRGRIRGTEAFF

D: .
J: TRBJ1-1
length: 13
V: TRBV6-5
size: .
DNA: TGTGCCAGCAAACAGACCACTCACACTGAAGCTTTCTTT
CDR3: CASKQTTHTEAFF

D: .
J: TRBJ1-2
length: 16
V: TRBV9
size: .
DNA: TGTGCCAGCAGTTCTAATAAAGAGGGCTGGAACTATGGCTACACCTTC
CDR3: CASSSNKEGWNYGYTF

D: .
J: TRBJ1-6
length: 14
V: TRBV24-1
size: .
DNA: TGTGCCACCAGTGCTGGGGGGTATAATTCACCCCTCCACTTT
CDR3: CATSAGGYNSPLHF

D: TRBD1
J: TRBJ1-2
length: 16
V: TRBV5-6
size: .
DNA: TGTGCCAGCAGCTTGGAGGGACAGGGAGGGCTTTATGGCTACACCTTC
CDR3: CASSLEGQGGLYGYTF

D: TRBD2
J: TRBJ2-3
length: 15
V: TRBV3-1/TRBV3-2
size: .
DNA: TGTGCCAGCAGTCCCCGCGGGGGAAGCACAGATACGCAGTATTTT
CDR3: CASSPRGGSTDTQYF

D: .
J: TRBJ1-6
length: 15
V: TRBV6-4
size: .
DNA: TGTGCCAGCAGTGACTCCGATGGCCCCAATTCACCCCTCCACTTT
CDR3: CASSDSDGPNSPLHF

D: .
J: TRBJ2-7
length: 14
V: TRBV15
size: few
DNA: TGTGCCACCAGCAGAGAACAGGGACCCTACGAGCAGTACTTC
CDR3: CATSREQGPYEQYF

D: .
J: TRBJ1-3
length: 17
V: TRBV18
size: .
DNA: TGTGCCAGCTCACCATGGGGCGGAGATTTCTCTGGAAACACCATATATTTT
CDR3: CASSPWGGDFSGNTIYF

D: .
J: TRBJ2-7
length: 15
V: TRBV11-2
size: .
DNA: TGTGCCAGCAGCCCCGAAAGCGCCCCTTCCTACGAGCAGTACTTC
CDR3: CASSPESAPSYEQYF

D: TRBD1
J: TRBJ2-7
length: 13
V: TRBV10-3
size: .
DNA: TGTGCCATCCGGACAGGGGGTAGGTACGAGCAGTACTTC
CDR3: CAIRTGGRYEQYF

D: TRBD1
J: TRBJ1-5
length: 15
V: TRBV6-1
size: .
DNA: TGTGCCAGCAGTTTGGAGACAGGGGTCAATCAGCCCCAGCATTTT
CDR3: CASSLETGVNQPQHF

D: .
J: TRBJ2-1
length: 16
V: TRBV7-3
size: .
DNA: TGTGCCAGCAGCCCAAGGGCGGGGACCTCCTACAATGAGCAGTTCTTC
CDR3: CASSPRAGTSYNEQFF

D: .
J: TRBJ2-1
length: 14
V: TRBV2
size: .
DNA: TGTGCCAGCAGTGCGCGGGGGCCCTACAATGAGCAGTTCTTC
CDR3: CASSARGPYNEQFF

D: .
J: TRBJ1-1
length: 13
V: TRBV18
size: .
DNA: TGTGCCAGCTCAGCTGAGGAGACCACTGAAGCTTTCTTT
CDR3: CASSAEETTEAFF